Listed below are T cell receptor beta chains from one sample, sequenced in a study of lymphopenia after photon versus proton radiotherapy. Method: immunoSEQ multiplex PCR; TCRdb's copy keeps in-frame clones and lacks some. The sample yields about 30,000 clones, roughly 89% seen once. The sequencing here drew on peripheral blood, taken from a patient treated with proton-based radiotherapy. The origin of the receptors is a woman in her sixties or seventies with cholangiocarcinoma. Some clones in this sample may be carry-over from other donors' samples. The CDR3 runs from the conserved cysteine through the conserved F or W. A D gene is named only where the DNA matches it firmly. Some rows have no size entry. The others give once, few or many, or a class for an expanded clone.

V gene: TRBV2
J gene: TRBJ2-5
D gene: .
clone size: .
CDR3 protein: CASREETYVTGTQYF
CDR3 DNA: TGTGCCAGCAGGGAAGAAACCTATGTGACTGGGACCCAGTACTTC

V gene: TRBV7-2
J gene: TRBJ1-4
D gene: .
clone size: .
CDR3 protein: CASSPGRTNEKLFF
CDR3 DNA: TGTGCCAGCAGCCCGGGACGAACTAATGAAAAACTGTTTTTT

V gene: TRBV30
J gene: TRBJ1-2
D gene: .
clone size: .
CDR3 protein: CAWSVGQSYGYTF
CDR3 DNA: TGTGCCTGGAGTGTCGGGCAGAGCTATGGCTACACCTTC

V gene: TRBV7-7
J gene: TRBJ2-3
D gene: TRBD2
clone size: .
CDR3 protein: CASSETSDRTDTQYF
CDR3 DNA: TGTGCCAGCTCCGAGACTAGCGACCGCACAGATACGCAGTATTTT

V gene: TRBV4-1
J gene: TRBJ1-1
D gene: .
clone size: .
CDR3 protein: CASSQVWTTNTEAFF
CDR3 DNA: TGCGCCAGCAGCCAAGTCTGGACCACGAACACTGAAGCTTTCTTT

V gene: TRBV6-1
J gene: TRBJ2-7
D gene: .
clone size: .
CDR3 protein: CASSTAYEQYF
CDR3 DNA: TGTGCCAGCAGTACAGCCTACGAGCAGTACTTC

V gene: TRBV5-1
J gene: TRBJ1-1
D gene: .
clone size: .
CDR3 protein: CASSLYSMNTEAFF
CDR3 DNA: TGCGCCAGCAGCTTGTACAGCATGAACACTGAAGCTTTCTTT

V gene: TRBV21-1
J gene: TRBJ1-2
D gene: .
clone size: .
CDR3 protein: CASSKGGAANYGYTF
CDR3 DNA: TGTGCCAGCAGCAAAGGAGGCGCCGCTAACTATGGCTACACCTTC

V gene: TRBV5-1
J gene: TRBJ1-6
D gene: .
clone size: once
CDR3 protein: CASSSGGESPLHF
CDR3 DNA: TGCGCCAGCAGCTCGGGAGGGGAATCACCCCTCCACTTT

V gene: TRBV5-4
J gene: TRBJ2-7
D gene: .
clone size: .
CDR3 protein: CASSSSVMTPGYEQYF
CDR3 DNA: TGTGCCAGCAGCTCCTCTGTAATGACCCCGGGGTACGAGCAGTACTTC

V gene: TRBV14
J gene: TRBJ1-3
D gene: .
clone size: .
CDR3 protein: CASSQQRGAGNTIYF
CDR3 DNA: TGTGCCAGCAGCCAACAGAGGGGCGCTGGAAACACCATATATTTT

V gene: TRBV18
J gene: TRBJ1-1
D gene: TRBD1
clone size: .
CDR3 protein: CASSEQGRGTEAFF
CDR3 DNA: TGTGCCAGCTCCGAACAGGGCAGGGGGACTGAAGCTTTCTTT

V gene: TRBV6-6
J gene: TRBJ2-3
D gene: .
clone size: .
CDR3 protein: CASSHDYDTQYF
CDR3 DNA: TGTGCCAGCAGCCACGACTATGATACGCAGTATTTT

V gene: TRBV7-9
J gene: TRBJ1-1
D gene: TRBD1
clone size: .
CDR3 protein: CASSFGQGNTEAFF
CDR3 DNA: TGTGCCAGCAGCTTCGGACAGGGGAACACTGAAGCTTTCTTT

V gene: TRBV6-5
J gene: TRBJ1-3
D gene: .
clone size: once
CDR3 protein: CASSIRQAVGNTIYF
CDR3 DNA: TGTGCCAGCAGTATCCGACAGGCCGTCGGAAACACCATATATTTT

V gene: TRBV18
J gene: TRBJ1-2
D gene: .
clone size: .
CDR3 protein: CASSPSPLDGYTF
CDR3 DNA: TGTGCCAGCTCACCGTCCCCTCTCGATGGCTACACCTTC

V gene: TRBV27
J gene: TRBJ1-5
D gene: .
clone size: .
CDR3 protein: CASSLRVGDQPQHF
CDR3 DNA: TGTGCCAGCAGTTTAAGGGTCGGGGATCAGCCCCAGCATTTT

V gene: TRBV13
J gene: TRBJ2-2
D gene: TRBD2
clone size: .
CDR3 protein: CASRRERAGELFF
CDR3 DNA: TGTGCCAGCAGGCGGGAGAGGGCCGGGGAGCTGTTTTTT

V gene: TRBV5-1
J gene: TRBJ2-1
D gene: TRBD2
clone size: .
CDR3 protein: CASSLPNTSGRGYNEQFF
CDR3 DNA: TGCGCCAGCAGCTTGCCGAACACTAGCGGGCGGGGGTACAATGAGCAGTTCTTC

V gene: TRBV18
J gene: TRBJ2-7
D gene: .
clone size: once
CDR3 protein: CASSTTGTDYEQYF
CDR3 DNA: TGTGCCAGCTCAACGACAGGAACCGACTACGAGCAGTACTTC

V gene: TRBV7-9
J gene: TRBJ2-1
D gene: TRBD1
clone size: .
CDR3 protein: CASSLGGTGGNEQFF
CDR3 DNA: TGTGCCAGCAGCTTAGGTGGGACAGGGGGCAATGAGCAGTTCTTC

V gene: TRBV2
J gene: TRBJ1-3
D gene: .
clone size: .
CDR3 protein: CASSERRNTIYF
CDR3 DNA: TGTGCCAGCAGTGAACGTAGAAACACCATATATTTT

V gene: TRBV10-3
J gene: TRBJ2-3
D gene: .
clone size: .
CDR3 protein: CAIAGQSTDTQYF
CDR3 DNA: TGTGCCATCGCGGGACAGAGCACAGATACGCAGTATTTT

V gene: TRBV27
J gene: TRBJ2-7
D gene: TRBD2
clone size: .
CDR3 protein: CASRETSGSPEQYF
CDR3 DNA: TGTGCCAGCAGAGAGACTAGCGGGAGTCCCGAGCAGTACTTC

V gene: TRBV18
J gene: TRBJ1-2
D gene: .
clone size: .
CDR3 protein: CASSYSLSNYGYTF
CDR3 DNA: TGTGCCAGCTCGTACAGTCTCTCTAACTATGGCTACACCTTC

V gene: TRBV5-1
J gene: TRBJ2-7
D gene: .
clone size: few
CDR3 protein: CASSLADMTYEQYF
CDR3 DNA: TGCGCCAGCAGCTTGGCGGACATGACCTACGAGCAGTACTTC

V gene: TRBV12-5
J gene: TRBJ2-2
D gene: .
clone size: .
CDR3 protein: CASGPPGFNTGELFF
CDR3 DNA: TGTGCTAGTGGTCCACCGGGATTTAACACCGGGGAGCTGTTTTTT

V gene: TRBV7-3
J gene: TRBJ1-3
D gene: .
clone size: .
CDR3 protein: CASSLSGGFGNTIYF
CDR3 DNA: TGTGCCAGCAGCTTATCGGGGGGCTTCGGAAACACCATATATTTT

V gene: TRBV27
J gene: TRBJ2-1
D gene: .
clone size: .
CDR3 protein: CASKRTAEQFF
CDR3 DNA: TGTGCCAGCAAGAGGACGGCTGAGCAGTTCTTC

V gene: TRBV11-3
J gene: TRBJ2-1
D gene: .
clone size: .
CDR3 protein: CASSRSSYNEQFF
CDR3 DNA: TGTGCCAGCTCCAGAAGCTCCTACAATGAGCAGTTCTTC

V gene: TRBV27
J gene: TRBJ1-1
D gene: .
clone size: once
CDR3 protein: CASSYNSRGNTEAFF
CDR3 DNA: TGTGCCAGCAGCTACAACAGCAGGGGTAACACTGAAGCTTTCTTT

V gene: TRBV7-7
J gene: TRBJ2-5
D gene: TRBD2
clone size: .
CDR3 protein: CASSLAGGSETQYF
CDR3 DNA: TGTGCTAGCAGCTTAGCGGGGGGGAGTGAGACCCAGTACTTC

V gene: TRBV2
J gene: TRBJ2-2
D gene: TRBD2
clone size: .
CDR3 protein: CASRETSNTGELFF
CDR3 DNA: TGTGCCAGCAGGGAGACTAGCAATACCGGGGAGCTGTTTTTT

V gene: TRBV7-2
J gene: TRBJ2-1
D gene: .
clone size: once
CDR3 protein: CASSFEWGSYNEQFF
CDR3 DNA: TGTGCCAGCAGCTTCGAGTGGGGGTCCTACAATGAGCAGTTCTTC

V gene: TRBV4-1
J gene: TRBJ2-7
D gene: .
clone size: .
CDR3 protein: CASSGKEGGGKRTYEQYF
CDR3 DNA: TGCGCCAGCAGCGGGAAGGAGGGTGGGGGAAAAAGAACATACGAGCAGTACTTC

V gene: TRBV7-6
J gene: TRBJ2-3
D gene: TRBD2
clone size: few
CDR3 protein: CASSLASGGATADTQYF
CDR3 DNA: TGTGCCAGCAGCTTAGCTAGCGGGGGGGCCACCGCAGATACGCAGTATTTT

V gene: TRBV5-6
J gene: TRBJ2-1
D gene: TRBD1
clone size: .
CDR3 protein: CASYHLRDSVSYNEQFF
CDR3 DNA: TGTGCCAGCTACCACCTCCGGGACAGTGTCTCCTACAATGAGCAGTTCTTC

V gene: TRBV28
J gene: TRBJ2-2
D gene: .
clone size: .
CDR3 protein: CASSLLETGELFF
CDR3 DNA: TGTGCCAGCAGTTTATTAGAGACCGGGGAGCTGTTTTTT

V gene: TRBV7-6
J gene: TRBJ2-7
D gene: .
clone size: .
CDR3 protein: CASSVRQAAYEQYF
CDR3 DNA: TGTGCCAGCAGCGTTCGACAGGCAGCCTACGAGCAGTACTTC

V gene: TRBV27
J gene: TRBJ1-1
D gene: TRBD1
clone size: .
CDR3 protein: CASSLRQGAKWNTEAFF
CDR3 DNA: TGTGCCAGCAGTTTACGGCAGGGGGCGAAATGGAACACTGAAGCTTTCTTT

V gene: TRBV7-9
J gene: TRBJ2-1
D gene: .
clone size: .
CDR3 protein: CASSTLSGRHNEQFF
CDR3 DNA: TGTGCCAGCAGCACCTTATCGGGGCGCCACAATGAGCAGTTCTTC

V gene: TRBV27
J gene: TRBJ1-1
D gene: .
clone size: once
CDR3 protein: CASSLSMAGEGTEAFF
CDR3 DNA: TGTGCCAGCAGTTTATCTATGGCAGGGGAGGGCACTGAAGCTTTCTTT